This entry concerns a single T cell receptor (beta chain). Antigen unknown. The CDR3 totals 15 residues. Unmatched junction bases numbered 9, after V lost 5 bases and J lost 2 bases. Germline lookup yields CDR1 MNHEY and CDR2 SMNVEV (reference sequence). The data were taken from a study of shared clonotypes between healthy human individuals. The protocol was immunoSEQ multiplex PCR, while the TCRdb copy is restricted to in-frame clones and leaves out a portion. The data contain about 2.3 million clones, more than 80% of them seen just once; the ten biggest clones take up about 0.37%. Study-wide findings and caveats: Investigators expected sequencing depth to affect clonotype sharing among donors.

This chain joins TRBV27 and TRBJ2-7; the match to TRBD1 covers 7 bases. Sequenced input: naive CD4+ T cells from PBMCs. The sample's subset: CD45RA+ positively selected. The TCR originated in a man aged 18-30 years in good health. Some clones in this sample may be carry-over from other donors' samples. The CDR3 loop reads CASSPPKGAPYEQYF. The CDR3 DNA reads as TGTGCCAGCAGTCCTCCAAAGGGGGCCCCCTACGAGCAGTACTTC.